This T cell receptor beta chain is drawn from a study of blood T cell repertoires in COVID-19 (dated by TCRdb to the early 2020s). Some background on the complete study: Samples covering the acute and convalescent phases of COVID-19 were provided by collaborators in the United States, Italy and Spain. The sample metadata nearly always contained a de-identified subject ID, COVID-19 status, age in years and sex. The dataset comprised deeply sampled blood TCRbeta repertoires from subjects exposed to, actively infected with, or recovered from COVID-19. Where available, HLA class I and class II types were taken from metadata supplied by the sample provider and were not determined by assay-based typing. The repertoires were made available in a free public database intended to serve as a resource for research on the immune response to SARS-CoV-2. The prospective study material was composed of cDNA or gDNA derived from T cells, B-cell-depleted T cells, or PBMCs. Samples were obtained from the ongoing ImmuneRACE study (first 160 participants) and from over 1,000 subjects provided by 6 global collaborators.

What the study reported, not specific to this receptor: Clinical and demographic metadata were provided uncurated, with the amount varying by source and participant.

TCRbeta CDR3 regions were amplified from genomic DNA using the immunoSEQ Assay, a bias-controlled multiplex PCR. The published analysis was carried out like this. Within the assay, amplification of reference gene primers was used to estimate how many nucleated cells each sample contained. Sequence reads were collapsed and filtered to measure the absolute abundance of every unique TCRbeta CDR3 rearrangement. For each sample, productive Simpson clonality was calculated as the square root of Simpson's diversity index over productive rearrangements. TCRdb's version of the immuneACCESS table is confined to in-frame rearrangements and falls short of the full clone set. An unresolved V gene accounts for under half of the shortfall where checked; the remainder is of unknown origin. The V and J calls and the clone size are those of that table, but D and trimming were determined from the DNA. For this sample there are some 130,000 clones; about four fifths appear just once. The ten largest clones take up 9.7% of the sample.

There are a few counts of this clone. This receptor's antigen is unknown. The sample holds no much larger clone one base away, and base qualities are not on file. From the cysteine up to the phenylalanine, the CDR3 has a length of 12 residues. CDR3 DNA is the only sequence kept; it has 36 bases, read in frame from the first base. The V and J ends are trimmed by 1 base and 5 bases, leaving 3 bases between them. Sequences LGHDT (CDR1) and YNNKEL (CDR2) are obtained from the germline V gene (reference sequence). The collaborating institutions used their own protocols to collect whole blood in K2EDTA tubes. For TCRbeta analysis, collaborator samples were shipped as frozen whole blood, as isolated PBMCs, or as DNA extracted from either sample type.

This chain is built from TRBV3-1 (or the pseudogene TRBV3-2) and TRBJ1-5; there is no confident call for the D gene. The sequence was collected from a man aged 35 to 55 with active or convalescent COVID-19. Input material: peripheral blood. Read as DNA, the sequence is TGTGCCAGCAGCCAAGCGGATCAGCCCCAGCATTTT. It codes for CASSQADQPQHF.